This entry is about one T cell receptor (beta chain). Its antigen is still unknown. The method was immunoSEQ multiplex PCR; TCRdb's version includes in-frame clones alone and lacks a portion of them. The table lists about 100,000 clones, 89% of them singletons. Germline CDR1 reads SGHVS; CDR2 reads FQNEAQ. The CDR3 is 13 amino acids. Trimming cost V 5 bases and J 4 bases, with 11 bases left between them. The data derive from a study of OX40 agonist ivuxolimab in advanced cancers. Study details: Patients were dosed intravenously with ivuxolimab at 0.01 to 10 mg/kg every 2 weeks. Dose-escalation patients had hepatocellular carcinoma, melanoma, renal cell or head and neck cancer. Participants averaged approximately 65 years of age (range 23 to 79) and were around 85% male.

Study-wide results and caveats: The specificity for antigen of the expanded peripheral T cells was not determined.

This receptor was identified in an adult with an advanced solid tumor such as melanoma, head and neck, liver or kidney cancer. Here the sequenced sample was CD4+ or CD8+ T cells sorted from blood, taken in a trial of the OX40 agonist ivuxolimab. This chain connects TRBV7-8 to TRBJ1-1; possibly TRBD1 for D (5 bases). The CDR3 region has the DNA TGTGCCAGCAGCCTCTTGGGGGGCACTGAAGCTTTCTTT. It is translated as CASSLLGGTEAFF.